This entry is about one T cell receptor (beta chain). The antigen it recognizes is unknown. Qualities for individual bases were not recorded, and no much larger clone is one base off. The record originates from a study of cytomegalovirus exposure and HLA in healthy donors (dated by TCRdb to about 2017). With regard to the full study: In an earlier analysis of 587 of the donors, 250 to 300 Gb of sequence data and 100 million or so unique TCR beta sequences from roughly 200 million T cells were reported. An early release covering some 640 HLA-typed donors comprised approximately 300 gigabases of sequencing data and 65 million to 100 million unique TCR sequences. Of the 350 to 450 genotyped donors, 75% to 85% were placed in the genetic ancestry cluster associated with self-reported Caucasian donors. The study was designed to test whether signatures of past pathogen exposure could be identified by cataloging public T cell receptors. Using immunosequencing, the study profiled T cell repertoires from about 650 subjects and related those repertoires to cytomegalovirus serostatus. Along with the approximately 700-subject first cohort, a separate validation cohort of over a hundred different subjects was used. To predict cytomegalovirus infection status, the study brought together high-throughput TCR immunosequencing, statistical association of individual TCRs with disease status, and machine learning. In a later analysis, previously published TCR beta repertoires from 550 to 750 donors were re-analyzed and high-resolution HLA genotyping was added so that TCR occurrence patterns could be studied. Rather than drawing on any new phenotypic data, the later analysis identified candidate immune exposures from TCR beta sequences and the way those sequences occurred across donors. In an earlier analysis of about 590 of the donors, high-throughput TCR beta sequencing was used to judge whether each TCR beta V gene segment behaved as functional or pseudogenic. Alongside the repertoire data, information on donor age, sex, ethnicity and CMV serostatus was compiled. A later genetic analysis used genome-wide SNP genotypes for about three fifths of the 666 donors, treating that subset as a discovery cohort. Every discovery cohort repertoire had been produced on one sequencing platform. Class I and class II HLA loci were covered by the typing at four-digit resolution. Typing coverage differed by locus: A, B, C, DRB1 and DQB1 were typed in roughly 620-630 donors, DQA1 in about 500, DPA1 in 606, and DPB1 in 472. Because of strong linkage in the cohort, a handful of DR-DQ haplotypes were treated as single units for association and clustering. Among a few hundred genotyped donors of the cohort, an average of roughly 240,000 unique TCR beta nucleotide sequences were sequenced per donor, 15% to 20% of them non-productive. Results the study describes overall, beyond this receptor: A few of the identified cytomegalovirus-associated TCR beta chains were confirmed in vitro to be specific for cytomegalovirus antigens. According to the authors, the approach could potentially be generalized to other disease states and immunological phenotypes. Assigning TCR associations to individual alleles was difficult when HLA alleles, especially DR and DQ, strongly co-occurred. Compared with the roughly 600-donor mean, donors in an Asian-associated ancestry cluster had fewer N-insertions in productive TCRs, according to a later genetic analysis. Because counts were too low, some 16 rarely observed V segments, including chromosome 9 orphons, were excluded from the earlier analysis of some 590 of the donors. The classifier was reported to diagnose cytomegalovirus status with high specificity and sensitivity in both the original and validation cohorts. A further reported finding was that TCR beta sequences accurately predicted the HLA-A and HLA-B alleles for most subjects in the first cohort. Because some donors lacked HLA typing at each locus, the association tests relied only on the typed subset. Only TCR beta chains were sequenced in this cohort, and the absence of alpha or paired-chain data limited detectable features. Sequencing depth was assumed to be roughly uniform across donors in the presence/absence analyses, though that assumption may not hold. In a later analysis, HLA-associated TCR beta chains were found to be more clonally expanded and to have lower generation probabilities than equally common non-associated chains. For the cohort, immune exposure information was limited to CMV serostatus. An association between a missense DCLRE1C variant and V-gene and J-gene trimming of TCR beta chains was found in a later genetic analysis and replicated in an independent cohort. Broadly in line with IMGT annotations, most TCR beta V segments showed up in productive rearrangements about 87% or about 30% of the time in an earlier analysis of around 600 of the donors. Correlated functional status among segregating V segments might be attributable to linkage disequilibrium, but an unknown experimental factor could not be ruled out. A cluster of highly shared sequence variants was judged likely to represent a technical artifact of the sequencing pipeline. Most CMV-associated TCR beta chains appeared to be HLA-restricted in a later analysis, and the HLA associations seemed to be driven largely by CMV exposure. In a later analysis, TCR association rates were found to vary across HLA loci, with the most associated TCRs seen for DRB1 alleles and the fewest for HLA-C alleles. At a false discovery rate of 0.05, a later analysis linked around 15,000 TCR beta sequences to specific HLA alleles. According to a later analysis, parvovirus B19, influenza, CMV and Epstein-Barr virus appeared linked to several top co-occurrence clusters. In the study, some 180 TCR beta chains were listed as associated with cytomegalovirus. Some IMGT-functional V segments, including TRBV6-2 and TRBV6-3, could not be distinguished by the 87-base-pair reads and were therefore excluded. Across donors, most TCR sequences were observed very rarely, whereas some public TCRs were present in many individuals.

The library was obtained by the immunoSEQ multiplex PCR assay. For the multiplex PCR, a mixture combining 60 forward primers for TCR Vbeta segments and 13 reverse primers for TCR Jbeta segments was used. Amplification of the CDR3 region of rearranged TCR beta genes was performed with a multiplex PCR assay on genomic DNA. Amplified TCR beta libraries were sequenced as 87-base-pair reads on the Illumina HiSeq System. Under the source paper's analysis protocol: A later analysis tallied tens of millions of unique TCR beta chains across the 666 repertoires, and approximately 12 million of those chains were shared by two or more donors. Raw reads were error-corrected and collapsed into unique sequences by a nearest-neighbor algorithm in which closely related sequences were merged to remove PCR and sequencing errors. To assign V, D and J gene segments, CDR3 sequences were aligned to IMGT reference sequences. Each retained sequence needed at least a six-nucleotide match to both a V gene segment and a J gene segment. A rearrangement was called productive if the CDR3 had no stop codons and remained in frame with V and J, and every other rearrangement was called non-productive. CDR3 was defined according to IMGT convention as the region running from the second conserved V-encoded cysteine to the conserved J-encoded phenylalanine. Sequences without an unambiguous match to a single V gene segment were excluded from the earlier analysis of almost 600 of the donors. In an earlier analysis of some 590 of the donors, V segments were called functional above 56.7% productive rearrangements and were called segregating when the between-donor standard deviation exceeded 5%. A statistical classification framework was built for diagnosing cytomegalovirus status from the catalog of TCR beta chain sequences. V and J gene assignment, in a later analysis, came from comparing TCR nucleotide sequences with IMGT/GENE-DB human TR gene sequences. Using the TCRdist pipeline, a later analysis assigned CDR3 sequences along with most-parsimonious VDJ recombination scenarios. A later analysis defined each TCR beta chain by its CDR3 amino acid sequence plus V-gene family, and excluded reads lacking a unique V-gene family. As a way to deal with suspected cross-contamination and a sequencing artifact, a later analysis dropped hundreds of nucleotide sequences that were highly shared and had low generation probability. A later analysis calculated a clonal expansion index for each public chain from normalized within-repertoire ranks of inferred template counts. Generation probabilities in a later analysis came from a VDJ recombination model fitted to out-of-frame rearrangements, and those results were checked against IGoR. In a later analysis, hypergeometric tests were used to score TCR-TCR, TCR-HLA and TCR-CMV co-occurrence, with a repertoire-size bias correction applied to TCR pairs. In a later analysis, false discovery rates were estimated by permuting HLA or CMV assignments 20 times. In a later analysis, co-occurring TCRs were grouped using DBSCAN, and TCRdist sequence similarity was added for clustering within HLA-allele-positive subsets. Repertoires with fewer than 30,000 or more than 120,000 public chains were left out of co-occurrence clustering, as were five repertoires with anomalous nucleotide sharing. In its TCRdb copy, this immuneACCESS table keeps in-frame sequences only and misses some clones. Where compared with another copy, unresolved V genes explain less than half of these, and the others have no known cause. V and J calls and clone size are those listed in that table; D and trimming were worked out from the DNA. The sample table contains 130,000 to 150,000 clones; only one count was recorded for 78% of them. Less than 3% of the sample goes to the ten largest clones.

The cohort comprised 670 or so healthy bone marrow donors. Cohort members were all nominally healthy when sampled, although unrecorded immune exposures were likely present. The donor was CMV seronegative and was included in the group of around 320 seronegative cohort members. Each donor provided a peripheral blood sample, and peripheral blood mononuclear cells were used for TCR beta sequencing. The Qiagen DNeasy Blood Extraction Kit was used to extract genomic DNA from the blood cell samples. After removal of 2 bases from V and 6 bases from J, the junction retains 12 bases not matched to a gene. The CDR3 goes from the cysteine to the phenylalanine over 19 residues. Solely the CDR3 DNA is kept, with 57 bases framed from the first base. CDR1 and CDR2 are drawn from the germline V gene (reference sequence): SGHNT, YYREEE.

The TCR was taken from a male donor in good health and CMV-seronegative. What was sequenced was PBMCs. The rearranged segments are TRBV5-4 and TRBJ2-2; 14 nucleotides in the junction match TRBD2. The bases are TGTGCCAGCAGCTTACCGGCCGGGACTAGCGGGAGTCTCCCCGGGGAGCTGTTTTTT. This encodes CASSLPAGTSGSLPGELFF.